These T cell receptor beta chains were read from a single sample in a study of early T cells in non-severe SARS-CoV-2 infection. TCRdb used MiXCR to reprocess the 5' RACE reads, holding one entry per CDR3 protein. This table holds 20,000 to 30,000 distinct CDR3 sequences, 3.5% to 5.5% found once. The specimen was whole blood. Receptors originate from an adult who was a healthcare worker with PCR-confirmed SARS-CoV-2 infection or an uninfected control (not recorded which). Both conserved end residues are trimmed from each CDR3. The order of the fields is V gene, CDR3 protein.

v_gene: TRBV15
CDR3aa: ATSSGGRGKANKNEQF

v_gene: TRBV18
CDR3aa: ASSPPPGQGSYEQY

v_gene: TRBV19
CDR3aa: ASSTKAGATREQF

v_gene: TRBV7-2
CDR3aa: ASSATSSQTQY

v_gene: TRBV7-3
CDR3aa: ASSFPPEDEQF

v_gene: TRBV7-8
CDR3aa: ASSLDSALGADTQY

v_gene: TRBV7-9
CDR3aa: ASSFSGRAGDTQY

v_gene: TRBV18
CDR3aa: ASSPDYADTQY

v_gene: TRBV12-3/TRBV12-4
CDR3aa: ASSLAGTEKLF

v_gene: TRBV27
CDR3aa: ASSDRFYGYT

v_gene: TRBV13
CDR3aa: ASSGRLAGPYEQY

v_gene: TRBV11-3
CDR3aa: ASSLMGASSYNEQF

v_gene: TRBV20-1
CDR3aa: SASQEDTQY

v_gene: TRBV9
CDR3aa: ASSVAGRTNTGELF

v_gene: TRBV7-9
CDR3aa: ASSGSYGYT

v_gene: TRBV5-1
CDR3aa: ASSFSGSNTEAF

v_gene: TRBV29-1
CDR3aa: SVSDGTYEQY

v_gene: TRBV19
CDR3aa: ASRKTDYGYT

v_gene: TRBV4-1
CDR3aa: ASSQRIAGGPGNIQY

v_gene: TRBV20-1
CDR3aa: SAKGLAGGEQY

v_gene: TRBV4-2
CDR3aa: ASSPSGVGETQY

v_gene: TRBV12-3/TRBV12-4
CDR3aa: ASSLVRDRAAF